A selection of T cell receptor beta chains follows, all from one sample in a study of T cell responses to AZD1222 COVID-19 vaccine. Only in-frame clones appear in the TCRdb table, and some are missing; sequencing was by immunoSEQ multiplex PCR. The sample records 100,000 to 120,000 clones, around 81% being singletons. The material sequenced was peripheral blood, taken on day 0 of AZD1222 vaccination. Receptor source: an adult in good health. The CDR3 runs from the conserved cysteine through the conserved F or W. Each record gives: CDR3 DNA, CDR3 protein, clone size, J gene, D gene, V gene. D genes are given only for firm matches. Clone size is given for some rows only: seen once, a few or many times, or a class if the clone is expanded.

CDR3 DNA: TGTGCCAGCAGCGTAGGGCAGGGTTTTGGTTCACCCCTCCACTTT
CDR3 protein: CASSVGQGFGSPLHF
clone size: -
J gene: TRBJ1-6
D gene: -
V gene: TRBV9

CDR3 DNA: TGTGCCAGCAGTTACGAGTCTAGCGGCACAGATACGCAGTATTTT
CDR3 protein: CASSYESSGTDTQYF
clone size: -
J gene: TRBJ2-3
D gene: -
V gene: TRBV6-5

CDR3 DNA: TGTGCCAGCTCACGACCCGGACAGGGTAATTGGGATGAGCAGTTCTTC
CDR3 protein: CASSRPGQGNWDEQFF
clone size: -
J gene: TRBJ2-1
D gene: TRBD1
V gene: TRBV18

CDR3 DNA: TGTGCCAGCAGTGCAACGGGGGCGCGGACTGAAGCTTTCTTT
CDR3 protein: CASSATGARTEAFF
clone size: -
J gene: TRBJ1-1
D gene: -
V gene: TRBV27

CDR3 DNA: TGCGCCAGCAGCTTGGTAACGACAGGGGTGATCGGGGAGCTGTTTTTT
CDR3 protein: CASSLVTTGVIGELFF
clone size: -
J gene: TRBJ2-2
D gene: TRBD1
V gene: TRBV5-1

CDR3 DNA: TGTGCCAGCAGCGTAGCTACGGGGGACGGGAGCAATGAGCAGTTCTTC
CDR3 protein: CASSVATGDGSNEQFF
clone size: -
J gene: TRBJ2-1
D gene: -
V gene: TRBV9

CDR3 DNA: TGTGCCAGCAGTTTAGTGACAGGGAGGAAGACCCAGTACTTC
CDR3 protein: CASSLVTGRKTQYF
clone size: -
J gene: TRBJ2-5
D gene: -
V gene: TRBV28

CDR3 DNA: TGTCCCAGCAGCCCCCCGGGACTCGGGGGGGGGCGGGGGGAGACCCAGTACTTC
CDR3 protein: CPSSPPGLGGGRGETQYF
clone size: -
J gene: TRBJ2-5
D gene: TRBD2
V gene: TRBV7-2

CDR3 DNA: TGCAGCGTTGTCGGCGGGGTCGGAGAGACCCAGTACTTC
CDR3 protein: CSVVGGVGETQYF
clone size: few
J gene: TRBJ2-5
D gene: -
V gene: TRBV29-1

CDR3 DNA: TGTGCCAGCAGGGGGCTTGGGGGGGCGCAGTATTTT
CDR3 protein: CASRGLGGAQYF
clone size: -
J gene: TRBJ2-3
D gene: TRBD2
V gene: TRBV12-3/TRBV12-4

CDR3 DNA: TGTGCCAGCAGTTTTTCAGACTACGAGCAGTACTTC
CDR3 protein: CASSFSDYEQYF
clone size: -
J gene: TRBJ2-7
D gene: -
V gene: TRBV12-3/TRBV12-4

CDR3 DNA: TGTGCCAGCAGCCGACTGGTTGGGACCCAGTACTTC
CDR3 protein: CASSRLVGTQYF
clone size: -
J gene: TRBJ2-5
D gene: -
V gene: TRBV6-2/TRBV6-3

CDR3 DNA: TGTGCCAGCAGCTTAATGCGTGCAGGGGCGACGCTCACTAACTATGGCTACACCTTC
CDR3 protein: CASSLMRAGATLTNYGYTF
clone size: -
J gene: TRBJ1-2
D gene: -
V gene: TRBV7-2

CDR3 DNA: TGTGCCAGCAGCGCTAGACAGGGGGCGTGGGAGACCCAGTACTTC
CDR3 protein: CASSARQGAWETQYF
clone size: -
J gene: TRBJ2-5
D gene: TRBD1
V gene: TRBV5-4

CDR3 DNA: TGTGCCAGCAGAAGAGCGGGGGGGCAGGGAACCTACGAGCAGTACTTC
CDR3 protein: CASRRAGGQGTYEQYF
clone size: -
J gene: TRBJ2-7
D gene: TRBD2
V gene: TRBV7-2

CDR3 DNA: TGTGCCAGCTGGGGGTATAGCAATCAGCCCCAGCATTTT
CDR3 protein: CASWGYSNQPQHF
clone size: -
J gene: TRBJ1-5
D gene: -
V gene: TRBV28

CDR3 DNA: TGCGCCAGCAGCCAAGATGCCGGGGTCGGAAACACCATATATTTT
CDR3 protein: CASSQDAGVGNTIYF
clone size: -
J gene: TRBJ1-3
D gene: -
V gene: TRBV4-1

CDR3 DNA: TGTGCCAGCTCACCACCGGGCCGCCAAGAGACCCAGTACTTC
CDR3 protein: CASSPPGRQETQYF
clone size: -
J gene: TRBJ2-5
D gene: -
V gene: TRBV18

CDR3 DNA: TGTGCCAGCAGTCTGGGGGTCATTCAGTACTTC
CDR3 protein: CASSLGVIQYF
clone size: -
J gene: TRBJ2-4
D gene: -
V gene: TRBV6-2/TRBV6-3

CDR3 DNA: TGTGCCAGCAGATCACCGTGGGTTACTAGCGGGCAAGAGACCCAGTACTTC
CDR3 protein: CASRSPWVTSGQETQYF
clone size: -
J gene: TRBJ2-5
D gene: TRBD2
V gene: TRBV7-8

CDR3 DNA: TGTGCCAGCAGCCAATTAGGTGGGGGAAACACCATATATTTT
CDR3 protein: CASSQLGGGNTIYF
clone size: once
J gene: TRBJ1-3
D gene: -
V gene: TRBV3-1/TRBV3-2

CDR3 DNA: TGTGCCAGCAGTGTGGTGAACAGGGGCAGCCAAGAGACCCAGTACTTC
CDR3 protein: CASSVVNRGSQETQYF
clone size: -
J gene: TRBJ2-5
D gene: TRBD1
V gene: TRBV2

CDR3 DNA: TGTGCCATCAGGGATCAAGGGGGCACTGAAGCTTTCTTT
CDR3 protein: CAIRDQGGTEAFF
clone size: -
J gene: TRBJ1-1
D gene: -
V gene: TRBV10-3

CDR3 DNA: TGTGCCAGCAGCTATAGGGACACCATATATTTT
CDR3 protein: CASSYRDTIYF
clone size: -
J gene: TRBJ1-3
D gene: -
V gene: TRBV7-4

CDR3 DNA: TGTGCCAGCAGTGAAAACAGGGGATCTTACAATGAGCAGTTCTTC
CDR3 protein: CASSENRGSYNEQFF
clone size: -
J gene: TRBJ2-1
D gene: TRBD1
V gene: TRBV2

CDR3 DNA: TGTGCCAGCAGCCAAACGGTCGCGAACACCGGGGAGCTGTTTTTT
CDR3 protein: CASSQTVANTGELFF
clone size: once
J gene: TRBJ2-2
D gene: -
V gene: TRBV3-1/TRBV3-2

CDR3 DNA: TGTGCCAGCAGCTTATACGGATACAATCAGCCCCAGCATTTT
CDR3 protein: CASSLYGYNQPQHF
clone size: -
J gene: TRBJ1-5
D gene: -
V gene: TRBV11-2

CDR3 DNA: TGTGCCAGTAAAACAACACAGGGGGCAAAAGAAAAGCTGTTTTTT
CDR3 protein: CASKTTQGAKEKLFF
clone size: -
J gene: TRBJ1-4
D gene: TRBD1
V gene: TRBV19

CDR3 DNA: TGCGCCAGCAGTTCCACTAGCTCCGCCGGGGAGCTGTTTTTT
CDR3 protein: CASSSTSSAGELFF
clone size: -
J gene: TRBJ2-2
D gene: -
V gene: TRBV10-2

CDR3 DNA: TGTGCCAGCAGCTCATCTAATGAAAAACTGTTTTTT
CDR3 protein: CASSSSNEKLFF
clone size: -
J gene: TRBJ1-4
D gene: -
V gene: TRBV28

CDR3 DNA: TGTGCCAGCAGCTTACCTAGCACAGATACGCAGTATTTT
CDR3 protein: CASSLPSTDTQYF
clone size: -
J gene: TRBJ2-3
D gene: -
V gene: TRBV7-2

CDR3 DNA: TGTGCCACCCAAGGAAGGGTAAACGGGGAGCTGTTTTTT
CDR3 protein: CATQGRVNGELFF
clone size: -
J gene: TRBJ2-2
D gene: -
V gene: TRBV24-1

CDR3 DNA: TGTGCCAGCAGTGAAAGCCGGGACGGGGGCTCTGGGGCCAACGTCCTGACTTTC
CDR3 protein: CASSESRDGGSGANVLTF
clone size: -
J gene: TRBJ2-6
D gene: -
V gene: TRBV2

CDR3 DNA: TGTGCCAGCAGTTATACGTGGTTGGGAAATGGCTACACCTTC
CDR3 protein: CASSYTWLGNGYTF
clone size: -
J gene: TRBJ1-2
D gene: -
V gene: TRBV6-2/TRBV6-3

CDR3 DNA: TGTGCCAGTAGCGGACAGCGAGCTAACTATGGCTACACCTTC
CDR3 protein: CASSGQRANYGYTF
clone size: -
J gene: TRBJ1-2
D gene: -
V gene: TRBV19

CDR3 DNA: TGTGCCAGCAGCTTAGTGAGGGGCAATCAGCCCCAGCATTTT
CDR3 protein: CASSLVRGNQPQHF
clone size: -
J gene: TRBJ1-5
D gene: -
V gene: TRBV7-9

CDR3 DNA: TGCGCCAGCAGCTTCGGGACAGGGACCGGAAACACCATATATTTT
CDR3 protein: CASSFGTGTGNTIYF
clone size: few
J gene: TRBJ1-3
D gene: TRBD1
V gene: TRBV5-1

CDR3 DNA: TGTGCCAGCAGTGAGGACAGGAGTTTGGGCTACACCTTC
CDR3 protein: CASSEDRSLGYTF
clone size: -
J gene: TRBJ1-2
D gene: TRBD1
V gene: TRBV6-1

CDR3 DNA: TGTGCCAGCAGCTTAGAGGCGTCGGATGAAGCTTTCTTT
CDR3 protein: CASSLEASDEAFF
clone size: once
J gene: TRBJ1-1
D gene: -
V gene: TRBV11-2

CDR3 DNA: TGTGCCAGCAGTTACTCCGGGACTAGCGGTACCTACGAGCAGTACTTC
CDR3 protein: CASSYSGTSGTYEQYF
clone size: -
J gene: TRBJ2-7
D gene: TRBD2
V gene: TRBV6-5

CDR3 DNA: TGTGCCAGCAGCTCAGACAGGGATCAGCCCCAGCATTTT
CDR3 protein: CASSSDRDQPQHF
clone size: -
J gene: TRBJ1-5
D gene: TRBD1
V gene: TRBV7-8

CDR3 DNA: TGTGCCAGCAGTTTACTAGCAGTTAGCACAGATACGCAGTATTTT
CDR3 protein: CASSLLAVSTDTQYF
clone size: few
J gene: TRBJ2-3
D gene: -
V gene: TRBV6-6

CDR3 DNA: TGTGCCAGCAGTTTGGGGATTTCAACAGGGAGCCTGAATCAGCCCCAGCATTTT
CDR3 protein: CASSLGISTGSLNQPQHF
clone size: -
J gene: TRBJ1-5
D gene: -
V gene: TRBV28

CDR3 DNA: TGCGCCAGCAGCTTTTCCGGGACTAGCGGGATAAAGACCCAGTACTTC
CDR3 protein: CASSFSGTSGIKTQYF
clone size: -
J gene: TRBJ2-5
D gene: TRBD2
V gene: TRBV5-1

CDR3 DNA: TGTGCCAGCAGCTTAGAGGTAGCGGACCGTTACAATGAGCAGTTCTTC
CDR3 protein: CASSLEVADRYNEQFF
clone size: -
J gene: TRBJ2-1
D gene: -
V gene: TRBV7-2

CDR3 DNA: TGTGCCAGCTCACTTCACACAGGAGAGACCCAGTACTTC
CDR3 protein: CASSLHTGETQYF
clone size: -
J gene: TRBJ2-5
D gene: -
V gene: TRBV18

CDR3 DNA: TGCGCCAGCAGCGACCGGATGGGCACAGATACGCAGTATTTT
CDR3 protein: CASSDRMGTDTQYF
clone size: few
J gene: TRBJ2-3
D gene: -
V gene: TRBV5-1

CDR3 DNA: TGTGCCACCAGCTCCAACGCTAAGGTCCTGACTTTC
CDR3 protein: CATSSNAKVLTF
clone size: -
J gene: TRBJ2-6
D gene: -
V gene: TRBV15

CDR3 DNA: TGTGCCAGTAGTATCACTGCCCCCGTCTGGACCCAACAGAGGCCACAGCCCCAGCATTTT
CDR3 protein: CASSITAPVWTQQRPQPQHF
clone size: -
J gene: TRBJ1-5
D gene: -
V gene: TRBV19

CDR3 DNA: TGTGCCAGCAGCTTAGACGGGAGTATTAACACCGGGGAGCTGTTTTTT
CDR3 protein: CASSLDGSINTGELFF
clone size: -
J gene: TRBJ2-2
D gene: -
V gene: TRBV11-1

CDR3 DNA: TGCAGTGCTAGTACCAGTGGAAACACCATATATTTT
CDR3 protein: CSASTSGNTIYF
clone size: -
J gene: TRBJ1-3
D gene: -
V gene: TRBV20-1

CDR3 DNA: TGTGCCAGCAGCTTACGGGGGTTTACTGGAAACACCATATATTTT
CDR3 protein: CASSLRGFTGNTIYF
clone size: -
J gene: TRBJ1-3
D gene: -
V gene: TRBV11-2

CDR3 DNA: TGCGCCAGCAGCCAAGATAAGGGGGGGCACTCCTACGAGCAGTACTTC
CDR3 protein: CASSQDKGGHSYEQYF
clone size: once
J gene: TRBJ2-7
D gene: -
V gene: TRBV4-3

CDR3 DNA: TGTGCCAGCAGCTTATATGTGGACCTTTCCAACTATGGCTACACCTTC
CDR3 protein: CASSLYVDLSNYGYTF
clone size: -
J gene: TRBJ1-2
D gene: -
V gene: TRBV5-5

CDR3 DNA: TGCGCCAGCAGCCACCGACCGGGCTGGGGAAATCAGCCCCAGCATTTT
CDR3 protein: CASSHRPGWGNQPQHF
clone size: -
J gene: TRBJ1-5
D gene: -
V gene: TRBV4-3

CDR3 DNA: TGTGCCAGCAGTTTAATACAGGGTGGTGAAAAACTGTTTTTT
CDR3 protein: CASSLIQGGEKLFF
clone size: few
J gene: TRBJ1-4
D gene: -
V gene: TRBV28

CDR3 DNA: TGCGCCAGCAGCTTTGGGAGACTAGCGGGGGCCAAGTTGGATACGCAGTATTTT
CDR3 protein: CASSFGRLAGAKLDTQYF
clone size: -
J gene: TRBJ2-3
D gene: TRBD2
V gene: TRBV5-1

CDR3 DNA: TGTGCCAGCAGGCCCGGCGCCGGAAACACCATATATTTT
CDR3 protein: CASRPGAGNTIYF
clone size: -
J gene: TRBJ1-3
D gene: -
V gene: TRBV2

CDR3 DNA: TGTGCCAGCAGTTTCGATTCGGGGACTGAAGCTTTCTTT
CDR3 protein: CASSFDSGTEAFF
clone size: -
J gene: TRBJ1-1
D gene: -
V gene: TRBV6-6